This T cell receptor beta chain was sequenced for a study of blood T cell repertoires in COVID-19. Per the germline V gene, CDR1 is SGHAT and CDR2 is FQNNGV. The CDR3 consists of 11 residues. Between the trimmed V and J ends, which lost 5 bases and 3 bases, there was a span of 4 bases. Profiled with immunoSEQ multiplex PCR; TCRdb holds only in-frame clones, not every one. Of over 20,000 clones in the sample, over 60% were seen once. The clonotype originates from an elderly woman with acute or convalescent COVID-19. The sequenced sample consisted of peripheral blood. This sequence joins TRBV11-2 and TRBJ1-1; D is ambiguous. The CDR3 protein is CASSPDTEAFF. The DNA for the CDR3 is TGTGCCAGCAGCCCTGACACTGAAGCTTTCTTT.